These 32 T cell receptor beta chains were all obtained from the same sample, sequenced in a study of T cell responses to AZD1222 COVID-19 vaccine. Produced via immunoSEQ multiplex PCR; TCRdb's table is partial and in-frame only. The data show roughly 200,000 clones, with just over 85% seen just once and approximately 7.7% held by the top ten. Sample: peripheral blood, taken on day 0 of AZD1222 vaccination. All receptors come from an adult in good health.

The chain couples TRBV9 to TRBJ2-1; tentative D call: TRBD2 (6 bases). The CDR3 is 14 residues long. The V end lost 4 bases, the J end lost 8 bases, and 16 bases lay between the germline ends. In germline, CDR1 is SGDLS, CDR2 YYNGEE. The DNA for the CDR3 is TGTGCCAGCAGCTTTCGACCTTCGGGGGATGAGCAGTTCTTC. Amino acids: CASSFRPSGDEQFF.

J is TRBJ1-5 and V is TRBV4-2; 8 positions match TRBD1. V gave up 1 base and J gave up 0 bases; unmatched junction bases: 8. The germline V gene encodes CDR1 LGHNA and CDR2 YNFKEQ. This CDR3 has 18 residues. CDR3 DNA sequence: TGTGCCAGCAGCCAAGTAAGCAGGGGGCTTAATAGCAATCAGCCCCAGCATTTT. Its translation: CASSQVSRGLNSNQPQHF.

The chain links TRBV27 to TRBJ1-2, with D tentatively TRBD1 (6 bases). Trimming took off 3 bases at V and 5 bases at J, with 16 bases between the two ends. Germline V lookup: CDR1 MNHEY, CDR2 SMNVEV (reference sequence). The CDR3 runs to 15 residues. CDR3 nucleotides: TGTGCCAGCAGTTTTCAAGCGGGGGCCGTTTATGGCTACACCTTC. Translated, it gives CASSFQAGAVYGYTF.

The chain combines TRBV19 with TRBJ1-6, with 7 bases that match TRBD1. CDR3 length: 14 residues. Trimming at V came to 8 bases and at J to 10 bases, leaving 11 bases not matched to a gene. CDR1 LNHDA and CDR2 SQIVND come from the germline V gene (reference sequence). The CDR3 region has the DNA TGTGCCAGTGCAAACAGGGGAGAGATCTCACCCCTCCACTTT. Translation: CASANRGEISPLHF.

The V call is TRBV30, the J call TRBJ2-2; D might be TRBD1 (5 bases). The CDR3 is made up of 12 amino acids. The germline V and J ends were trimmed by 2 bases and 6 bases, with 7 bases remaining between them. Germline V lookup: CDR1 GTSNPN, CDR2 SVGIG (reference sequence). The CDR3 protein is CAWSQGSGELFF. In nucleotides, the CDR3 is TGTGCCTGGAGTCAGGGCTCCGGGGAGCTGTTTTTT. Based on the CDR3 plus reference TRBV30 and TRBJ2-2, the full variable domain is SQTIHQWPATLVQPVGSPLSLECTVEGTSNPNLYWYRQAAGRGLQLLFYSVGIGQISSEVPQNLSASRPQDRQFILSSKKLLLSDSGFYLCAWSQGSGELFFGEGSRLTVL.

In this sample, this clone turned up a few times. The gene calls are TRBV7-2 and TRBJ2-5, with D perhaps assigned TRBD1 or TRBD2 (5 bases each). Per the germline V gene, CDR1 is SGHTA and CDR2 is FQGNSA. The length of the CDR3 is 16 residues. V was shortened by 5 bases and J by 5 bases, with 21 bases between the two germline ends. For the CDR3, the DNA is TGTGCCAGCAGCCCGGGGACGGCAAGGGGTTGGGAGACCCAGTACTTC. Protein sequence: CASSPGTARGWETQYF. The whole variable domain, remainder taken from reference TRBV7-2 and TRBJ2-5, is GAGVSQSPSNKVTEKGKDVELRCDPISGHTALYWYRQSLGQGLEFLIYFQGNSAPDKSGLPSDRFSAERTGGSVSTLTIQRTQQEDSAVYLCASSPGTARGWETQYFGPGTRLLVL.

This chain connects TRBV20-1 to TRBJ2-7; 11 nucleotides align to TRBD2. The CDR3 length is 13 residues. Germline CDR1 is DFQATT and CDR2 is SNEGSKA (reference sequence). J lost 11 bases, V lost 3 bases, and 9 bases had no gene match. In nucleotides, the CDR3 is TGCAGTGCTAGTGTAGCGGGGGGGCCTTTGGAGTACTTC. This codes for CSASVAGGPLEYF.

This clone came up once. The rearrangement links TRBV10-3 to TRBJ2-1; no definite D call. Germline V gene lookup returns CDR1 ENHRY and CDR2 SYGVKD. Trimming removed 0 bases at V and 8 bases at J, with 5 bases between. The CDR3 runs 12 residues. The CDR3 DNA reads as TGTGCCATCAGTGAGTCTAGTCATGAGCAGTTCTTC. Its protein is CAISESSHEQFF.

V gene TRBV30 combines with J gene TRBJ2-7; D possibly corresponds to TRBD1 (5 bases). Germline V gene data show CDR1 as GTSNPN and CDR2 as SVGIG (reference sequence). Trimming removed 0 bases at V and 2 bases at J, with 11 bases between. This CDR3 is 14 amino acids long. CDR3 amino acids: CAWSVLIGAYEQYF. CDR3 nucleotides: TGTGCCTGGAGTGTACTAATAGGGGCCTACGAGCAGTACTTC.

V usage is TRBV5-5 and J usage is TRBJ1-5; 8 bases line up with TRBD1. From germline, CDR1 is SGHKS and CDR2 YYEKEE (reference sequence). The length of the CDR3 is 15 residues. V was pared by 4 bases and J by 5 bases, with 8 bases of the junction left unmatched. CDR3 loop: CASSKRQGTHQPQHF. CDR3 nucleotides: TGTGCCAGCAGCAAACGACAGGGGACTCATCAGCCCCAGCATTTT. The full variable domain, in which reference TRBV5-5 and TRBJ1-5 provide the parts outside the CDR3, is DAGVTQSPTHLIKTRGQQVTLRCSPISGHKSVSWYQQVLGQGPQFIFQYYEKEERGRGNFPDRFSARQFPNYSSELNVNALLLGDSALYLCASSKRQGTHQPQHFGDGTRLSIL.

The gene calls are TRBV30 and TRBJ1-2, with D perhaps TRBD1 (5 bases). CDR1 and CDR2 from the germline V gene are GTSNPN and SVGIG (reference sequence). Trimming removed 2 bases at V and 7 bases at J, with 14 bases between. This CDR3 spans 13 amino acids. CDR3 bases: TGTGCCTGGAGTTGGTCCGGGACGTTTGGCTACACCTTC. It translates to CAWSWSGTFGYTF.

This clone was seen more than once but under ten times. The CDR3 DNA is TGCGCCAGCAGCCGATCACAGGGGTATGAGACCCAGTACTTC. Its protein product is CASSRSQGYETQYF. The V call is TRBV4-1, the J call TRBJ2-5, with 7 bases identical to TRBD1. V trimming: 4 bases; J trimming: 5 bases; junction bases outside the gene matches: 7. CDR3 size: 14 residues. Looked up from germline, CDR1 is MGHRA and CDR2 is YSYEKL.

The chain recombines TRBV5-1 with TRBJ1-2; 9 bases are a match to TRBD1. The CDR3 covers 17 residues. CDR1 is SGHRS and CDR2 is YFSETQ in the germline V gene. Trimming removed 0 bases from V and 0 bases from J; junction bases left unmatched: 6. CDR3 protein: CASSLGPGQGTNYGYTF. CDR3 bases: TGCGCCAGCAGCTTGGGACCGGGACAGGGAACTAACTATGGCTACACCTTC. The variable domain in full, with the rest retrieved from reference TRBV5-1 and TRBJ1-2, is KAGVTQTPRYLIKTRGQQVTLSCSPISGHRSVSWYQQTPGQGLQFLFEYFSETQRNKGNFPGRFSGRQFSNSRSEMNVSTLELGDSALYLCASSLGPGQGTNYGYTFGSGTRLTVV.

The chain uses TRBV7-3 and TRBJ1-1, with 10 bases identical to TRBD1. CDR1 SGHTA and CDR2 FQGTGA come from the germline V gene. The CDR3 consists of 16 residues. Unmatched junction bases numbered 5, after V lost 3 bases and J lost 1 base. CDR3 protein: CASSLTGGRGNTEAFF. The CDR3 coding sequence is TGTGCCAGCAGCTTGACAGGGGGCCGCGGGAACACTGAAGCTTTCTTT.

This chain joins TRBV30 and TRBJ1-1; D possibly corresponds to TRBD1 (6 bases). Germline V gene data show CDR1 as GTSNPN and CDR2 as SVGIG (reference sequence). The CDR3 extends over 12 amino acids. Between the trimmed V and J ends, which lost 7 bases and 1 base, there was a span of 10 bases. The CDR3: CALSQGNTEAFF. CDR3 in DNA: TGTGCCTTATCACAGGGGAACACTGAAGCTTTCTTT.

The genes are TRBV4-2 and TRBJ1-4, with unresolved D. V was cut by 3 bases and J by 3 bases, with 20 bases left in between. The germline V gene encodes CDR1 LGHNA and CDR2 YNFKEQ. The CDR3 runs to 18 residues. CDR3 sequence: CASSQETSTWGSNEKLFF. CDR3 DNA: TGTGCCAGCAGCCAGGAAACTAGTACATGGGGTTCTAATGAAAAACTGTTTTTT.

The chain joins TRBV30 to TRBJ2-3, with 7 bases identical to TRBD2. CDR1 GTSNPN and CDR2 SVGIG come from the germline V gene (reference sequence). With 0 bases clipped from V and 4 bases from J, the junction kept 7 bases outside the gene matches. This CDR3 has 15 amino acids. The CDR3 loop reads CAWSVPGDYADTQYF. For the CDR3, the DNA is TGTGCCTGGAGTGTACCCGGGGACTATGCAGATACGCAGTATTTT.

The rearrangement joins TRBV7-9 to TRBJ2-7; D ambiguous. Trimming removed 5 bases at V and 4 bases at J, with 12 bases between. The CDR3 extends over 13 amino acids. Germline V gene sequence: CDR1 SEHNR, CDR2 FQNEAQ (reference sequence). CDR3 coding DNA: TGTGCCAGCAGCAAAAACCGGATGTACGAGCAGTACTTC. Translated, it gives CASSKNRMYEQYF.

The chain carries TRBV5-4 and TRBJ2-3, with a weak D call TRBD2 (6 bases). This CDR3 comprises 16 residues. The V gene's germline CDR1 is SGHNT and CDR2 YYREEE (reference sequence). The V end was cut by 10 bases, the J end by 0 bases, with 21 bases between. The CDR3 loop is CAGRWAGRPSTDTQYF. In DNA form, the CDR3 reads TGTGCCGGGAGGTGGGCGGGGAGGCCAAGCACAGATACGCAGTATTTT.

The genes are TRBV7-6 and TRBJ2-5; TRBD2 matches at 7 bases. Germline lookup yields CDR1 SGHVS and CDR2 FNYEAQ. The CDR3 consists of 15 residues. V lost 0 bases to trimming and J lost 5 bases; unmatched junction nucleotides: 6. The chain's CDR3 is CASSLAGVGRETQYF. CDR3 DNA: TGTGCCAGCAGCTTAGCGGGAGTCGGGAGGGAGACCCAGTACTTC.

V and J are TRBV10-3 and TRBJ1-4; no clear D gene. This CDR3 contains 15 residues. Deletions cut 5 bases from V and 2 bases from J, with 12 bases between. Germline V gene lookup returns CDR1 ENHRY and CDR2 SYGVKD. The CDR3 DNA follows: TGTGCCATCAGTTTGGGTCCAACTACTAATGAAAAACTGTTTTTT. Residues: CAISLGPTTNEKLFF.

The V gene is TRBV5-6, the J gene TRBJ1-1; D is perhaps TRBD1 (5 bases). CDR3 size: 14 residues. Germline loops: CDR1 SGHDT, CDR2 YYEEEE. Trimming left V 2 bases short and J 6 bases short, with 14 bases between. This CDR3 reads CASSFAGGVAEAFF. DNA for the CDR3: TGTGCCAGCAGCTTCGCCGGAGGGGTGGCTGAAGCTTTCTTT.

The rearrangement uses TRBV7-2 and TRBJ2-1, with D uncertain. The CDR3 extends over 16 amino acids. The V and J ends lost 1 base and 2 bases respectively, with 12 bases between them. The V gene's germline CDR1 is SGHTA and CDR2 FQGNSA. The CDR3 coding sequence is TGTGCCAGCAGCTTAGGTTTGGCAGGCACCTACAATGAGCAGTTCTTC. Translated, it gives CASSLGLAGTYNEQFF.

This chain joins TRBV19 and TRBJ1-1; maybe TRBD1 (6 bases). Germline V gene lookup returns CDR1 LNHDA and CDR2 SQIVND (reference sequence). The CDR3 is made up of 17 amino acids. Trimming pared 5 bases from V and 1 base from J, leaving 20 bases between. The CDR3 DNA follows: TGTGCCAGTAGTCCACTGGACAGCCTGGACTCGAACACTGAAGCTTTCTTT. Its protein is CASSPLDSLDSNTEAFF.

The chain links TRBV6-5 to TRBJ2-7; 11 bases align to TRBD2. The CDR3 is made up of 14 amino acids. Germline CDR1 and CDR2: MNHEY and SVGAGI. With V trimmed by 6 bases and J by 3 bases, 4 bases remained unmatched. The CDR3: CASRLTSGGYEQYF. The CDR3, as DNA: TGTGCCAGCAGACTTACTAGCGGGGGCTACGAGCAGTACTTC.

This clone showed up just once. The CDR3 here is CASSLDSQYVYGYTF. DNA for the CDR3: TGTGCCAGCAGCTTAGATTCCCAGTACGTCTATGGCTACACCTTC. The rearrangement links TRBV11-2 to TRBJ1-2, with D unclear. The V gene's germline CDR1 is SGHAT and CDR2 FQNNGV. This CDR3 has 15 residues. Trimming removed 0 bases at V and 4 bases at J, with 12 bases between.

The rearrangement joins TRBV5-5 to TRBJ1-2; D is unclear. This CDR3 is 13 amino acids long. The germline V gene encodes CDR1 SGHKS and CDR2 YYEKEE (reference sequence). Deletions cut 0 bases from V and 3 bases from J, with 6 bases between. CDR3 sequence: CASSLAGDYGYTF. As DNA, the CDR3 is TGTGCCAGCAGCTTGGCCGGGGACTATGGCTACACCTTC. Full variable domain (outside the CDR3, taken from reference TRBV5-5 and TRBJ1-2): DAGVTQSPTHLIKTRGQQVTLRCSPISGHKSVSWYQQVLGQGPQFIFQYYEKEERGRGNFPDRFSARQFPNYSSELNVNALLLGDSALYLCASSLAGDYGYTFGSGTRLTVV.

A few counts support this clone. The V gene is TRBV10-2, the J gene TRBJ1-2, with TRBD1 as a possible D gene (6 bases). V was shortened by 7 bases and J by 8 bases, with 11 bases between the two germline ends. Germline V lookup: CDR1 WSHSY, CDR2 SAAADI. The length of the CDR3 is 11 residues. CDR3 residues: CASTQTGGYTF. The CDR3 coding sequence is TGCGCCAGCACTCAGACAGGCGGCTACACCTTC.

This clone was seen a few times. The chain combines TRBV10-3 with TRBJ1-1; no clear D. The CDR3 consists of 14 residues. V was clipped by 0 bases and J by 1 base, with 6 bases between them. Germline loops: CDR1 ENHRY, CDR2 SYGVKD. The DNA for the CDR3 is TGTGCCATCAGTGAGTCGCACCAGAACACTGAAGCTTTCTTT. Its protein product is CAISESHQNTEAFF.

The genes are TRBV4-2 and TRBJ1-2, with 7 bases aligning to TRBD1. V trimming: 5 bases; J trimming: 6 bases; junction bases outside the gene matches: 15. The CDR3 covers 16 residues. Germline V gives CDR1 LGHNA, CDR2 YNFKEQ. The CDR3 region has the DNA TGTGCCAGCAGCTACGACCGGGACAGCGGCCCCAATGGCTACACCTTC. It codes for CASSYDRDSGPNGYTF.

In the case of this clone: Distinct nucleotide sequences in the sample also encode this CDR3. The J gene is TRBJ1-1, the V gene TRBV3-1 (or the pseudogene TRBV3-2), with 7 bases identical to TRBD1. The trim removed 3 bases at V and 0 bases at J, leaving 4 bases unmatched. CDR1 is LGHDT, CDR2 YNNKEL, per germline (reference sequence). This CDR3 region has 15 residues. The CDR3 here is CASSQTGTVNTEAFF. CDR3 sequence (DNA): TGTGCCAGCAGCCAGACCGGGACAGTGAACACTGAAGCTTTCTTT.

The rearrangement links TRBV30 to TRBJ2-7; no firm D call. This CDR3 spans 14 amino acids. V was shortened by 1 base and J by 2 bases, with 12 bases between the two germline ends. Germline assignment: CDR1 GTSNPN and CDR2 SVGIG (reference sequence). The CDR3 spells CAWSGSVRTYEQYF. DNA of the CDR3: TGTGCCTGGAGTGGGTCCGTCAGGACCTACGAGCAGTACTTC.